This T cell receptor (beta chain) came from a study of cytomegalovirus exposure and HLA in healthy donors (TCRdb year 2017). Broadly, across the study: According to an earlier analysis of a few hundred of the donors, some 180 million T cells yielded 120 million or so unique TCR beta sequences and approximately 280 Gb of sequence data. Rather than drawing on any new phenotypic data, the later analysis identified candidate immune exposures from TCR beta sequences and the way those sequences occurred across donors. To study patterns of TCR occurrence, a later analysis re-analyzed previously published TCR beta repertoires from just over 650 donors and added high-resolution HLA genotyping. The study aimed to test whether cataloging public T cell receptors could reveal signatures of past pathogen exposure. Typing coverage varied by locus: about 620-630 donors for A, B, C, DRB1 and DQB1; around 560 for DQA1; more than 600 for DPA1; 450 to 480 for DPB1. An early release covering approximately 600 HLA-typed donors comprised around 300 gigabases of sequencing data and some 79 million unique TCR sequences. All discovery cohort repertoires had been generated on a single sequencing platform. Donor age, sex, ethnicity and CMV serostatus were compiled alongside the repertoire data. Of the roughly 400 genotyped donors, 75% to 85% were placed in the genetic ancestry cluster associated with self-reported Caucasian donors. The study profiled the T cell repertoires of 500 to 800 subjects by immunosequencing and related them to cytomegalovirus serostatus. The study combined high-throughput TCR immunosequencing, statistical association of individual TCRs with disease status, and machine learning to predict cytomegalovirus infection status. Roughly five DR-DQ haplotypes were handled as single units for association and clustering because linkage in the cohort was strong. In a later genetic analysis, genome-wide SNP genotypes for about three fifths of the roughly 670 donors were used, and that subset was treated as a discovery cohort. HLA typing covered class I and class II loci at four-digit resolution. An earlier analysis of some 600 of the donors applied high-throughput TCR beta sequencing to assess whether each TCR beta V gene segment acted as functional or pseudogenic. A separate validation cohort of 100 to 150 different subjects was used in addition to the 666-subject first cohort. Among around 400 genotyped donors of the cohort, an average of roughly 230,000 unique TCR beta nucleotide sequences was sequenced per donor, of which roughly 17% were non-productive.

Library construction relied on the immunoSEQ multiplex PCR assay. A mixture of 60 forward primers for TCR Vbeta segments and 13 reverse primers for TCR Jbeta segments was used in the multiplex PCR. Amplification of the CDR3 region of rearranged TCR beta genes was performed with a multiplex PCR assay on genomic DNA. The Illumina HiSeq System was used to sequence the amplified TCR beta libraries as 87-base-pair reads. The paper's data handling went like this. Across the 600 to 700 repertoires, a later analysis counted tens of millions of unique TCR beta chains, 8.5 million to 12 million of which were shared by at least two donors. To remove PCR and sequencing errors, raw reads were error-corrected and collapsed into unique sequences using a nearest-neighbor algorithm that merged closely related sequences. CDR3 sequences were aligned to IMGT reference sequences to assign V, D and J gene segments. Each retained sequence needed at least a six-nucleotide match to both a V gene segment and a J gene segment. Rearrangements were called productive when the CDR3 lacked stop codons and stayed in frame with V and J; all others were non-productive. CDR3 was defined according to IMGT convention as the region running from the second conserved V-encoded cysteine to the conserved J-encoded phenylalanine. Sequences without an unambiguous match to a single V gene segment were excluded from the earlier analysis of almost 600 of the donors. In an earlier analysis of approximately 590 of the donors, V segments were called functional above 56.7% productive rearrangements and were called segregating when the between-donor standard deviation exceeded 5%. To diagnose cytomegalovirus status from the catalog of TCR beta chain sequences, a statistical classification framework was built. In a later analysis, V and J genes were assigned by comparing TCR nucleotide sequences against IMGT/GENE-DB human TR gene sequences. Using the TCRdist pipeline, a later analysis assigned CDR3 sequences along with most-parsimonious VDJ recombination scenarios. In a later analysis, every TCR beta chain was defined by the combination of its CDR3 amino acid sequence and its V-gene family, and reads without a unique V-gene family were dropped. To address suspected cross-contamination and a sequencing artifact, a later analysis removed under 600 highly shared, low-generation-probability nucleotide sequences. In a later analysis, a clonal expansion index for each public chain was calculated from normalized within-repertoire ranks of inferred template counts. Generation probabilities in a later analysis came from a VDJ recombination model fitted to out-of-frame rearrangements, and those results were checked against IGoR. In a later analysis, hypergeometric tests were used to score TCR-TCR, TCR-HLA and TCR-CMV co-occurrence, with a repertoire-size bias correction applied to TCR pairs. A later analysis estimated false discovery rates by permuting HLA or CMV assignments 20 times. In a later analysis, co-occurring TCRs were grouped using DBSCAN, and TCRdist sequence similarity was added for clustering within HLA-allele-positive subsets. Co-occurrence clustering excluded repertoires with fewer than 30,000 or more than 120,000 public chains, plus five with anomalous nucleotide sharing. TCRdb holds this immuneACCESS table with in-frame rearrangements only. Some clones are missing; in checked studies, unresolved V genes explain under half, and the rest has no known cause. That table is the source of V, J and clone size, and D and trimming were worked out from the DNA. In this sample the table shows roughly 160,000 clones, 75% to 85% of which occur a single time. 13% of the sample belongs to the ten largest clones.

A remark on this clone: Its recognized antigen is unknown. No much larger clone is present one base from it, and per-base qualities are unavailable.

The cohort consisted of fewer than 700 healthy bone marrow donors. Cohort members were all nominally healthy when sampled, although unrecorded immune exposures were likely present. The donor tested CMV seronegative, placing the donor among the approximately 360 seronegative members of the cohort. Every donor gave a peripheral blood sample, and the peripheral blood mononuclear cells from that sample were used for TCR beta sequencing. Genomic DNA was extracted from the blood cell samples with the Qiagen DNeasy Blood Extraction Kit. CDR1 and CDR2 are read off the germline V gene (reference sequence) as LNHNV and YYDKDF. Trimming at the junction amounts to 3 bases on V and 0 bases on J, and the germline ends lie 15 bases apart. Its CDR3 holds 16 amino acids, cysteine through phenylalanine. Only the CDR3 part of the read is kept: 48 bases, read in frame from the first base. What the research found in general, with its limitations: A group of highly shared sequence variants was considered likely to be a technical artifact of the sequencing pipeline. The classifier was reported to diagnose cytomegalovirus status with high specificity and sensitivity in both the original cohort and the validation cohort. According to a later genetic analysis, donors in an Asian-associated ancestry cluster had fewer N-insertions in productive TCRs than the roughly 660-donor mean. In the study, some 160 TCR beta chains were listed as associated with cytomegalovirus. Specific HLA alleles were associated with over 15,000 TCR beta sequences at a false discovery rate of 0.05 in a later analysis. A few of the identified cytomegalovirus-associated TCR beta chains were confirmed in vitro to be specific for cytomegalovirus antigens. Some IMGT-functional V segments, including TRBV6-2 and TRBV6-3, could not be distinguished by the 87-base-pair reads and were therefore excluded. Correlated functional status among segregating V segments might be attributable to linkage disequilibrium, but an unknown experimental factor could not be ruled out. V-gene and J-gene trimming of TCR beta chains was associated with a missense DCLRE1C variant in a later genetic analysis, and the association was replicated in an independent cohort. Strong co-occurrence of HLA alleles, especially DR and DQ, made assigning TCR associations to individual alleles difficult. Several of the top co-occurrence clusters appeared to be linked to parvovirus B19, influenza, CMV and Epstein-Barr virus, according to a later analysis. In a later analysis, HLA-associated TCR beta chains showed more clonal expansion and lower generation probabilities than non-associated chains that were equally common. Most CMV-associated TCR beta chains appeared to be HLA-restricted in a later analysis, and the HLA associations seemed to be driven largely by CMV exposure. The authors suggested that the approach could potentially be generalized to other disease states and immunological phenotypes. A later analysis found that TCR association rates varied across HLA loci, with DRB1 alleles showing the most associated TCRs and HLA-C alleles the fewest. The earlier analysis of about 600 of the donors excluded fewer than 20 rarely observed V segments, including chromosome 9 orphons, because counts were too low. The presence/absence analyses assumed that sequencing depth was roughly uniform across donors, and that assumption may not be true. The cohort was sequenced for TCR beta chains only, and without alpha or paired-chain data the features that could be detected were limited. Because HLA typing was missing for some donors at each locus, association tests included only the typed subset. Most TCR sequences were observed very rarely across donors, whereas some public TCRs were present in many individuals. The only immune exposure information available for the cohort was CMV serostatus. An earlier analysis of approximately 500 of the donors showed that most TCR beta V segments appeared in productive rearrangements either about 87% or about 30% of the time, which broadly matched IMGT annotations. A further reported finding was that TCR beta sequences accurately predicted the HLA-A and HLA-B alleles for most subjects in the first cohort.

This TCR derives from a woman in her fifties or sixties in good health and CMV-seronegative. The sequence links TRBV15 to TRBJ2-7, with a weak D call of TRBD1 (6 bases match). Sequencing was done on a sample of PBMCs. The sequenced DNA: TGTGCCACCAGCAGGGGGGCCAGGGGCTTCTCCTACGAGCAGTACTTC. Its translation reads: CATSRGARGFSYEQYF.